This T cell receptor beta chain came from a study of T-cell memory formation after mild COVID-19. Whole-study results and caveats: Some clones that responded turned up in pre-infection memory, which suggests that cross-reactive memory joined in. Day 15 to 85 contractors were CD4/CD8 balanced; later expanders leaned CD4+.

Trimming took off 6 bases at V and 5 bases at J, with 8 bases between the two ends. Per germline, CDR1 KGHSH and CDR2 LQKENI. This CDR3 has 11 residues. The authors produced TCR alpha and TCR beta cDNA libraries with sample barcodes and UMIs by 5'RACE using constant-segment primers. MiXCR, run by TCRdb on the 5' RACE reads, gives a single entry per CDR3 protein. The data contain 500,000 to 550,000 distinct CDR3 sequences, about a fifth of them singletons. This clonotype was found a few times. Its antigen is undetermined. The sample was PBMCs or a T cell subset sorted from them (not recorded which). The genes are TRBV18 and TRBJ2-7; D gene ambiguous. The source of this sequence is an adult woman who had mild COVID-19 (a few samples of this study predate the infection). Cell type and time point are not known. The CDR3: CASSSRDEQYF. DNA of the CDR3: TGTGCCAGCTCCTCTCGGGACGAGCAGTACTTC.